The 3 T cell receptor beta chains given below trace back to one sample, sequenced in a study of radiotherapy plus CTLA-4 blockade in lung cancer (dated by TCRdb to the late 2010s). Library construction relied on the immunoSEQ multiplex PCR assay. TCRdb carries this immuneACCESS record with in-frame sequences only. Its versions omit some clonotypes, under half of them owing to an unresolved V gene in the studies checked, with the rest unexplained. In this sample the table shows about 50,000 clones, about 85% of which occur a single time. Jointly, the top ten make up roughly 26% of the sample. Material: peripheral blood, obtained from a patient treated with radiotherapy plus ipilimumab. The receptors were sampled from a human donor with non-small cell lung cancer whose response to radiotherapy plus ipilimumab could not be evaluated.

In this sample, this clone turned up a few times. J is TRBJ1-1 and V is TRBV7-9; 8 bases fit TRBD1. Germline V CDR1 and CDR2: SEHNR, FQNEAQ (reference sequence). V lost 5 bases to trimming and J lost 5 bases; unmatched junction nucleotides: 13. The CDR3 has 16 amino acids. CDR3 in amino acids: CASSPPFRTGRTEAFF. In DNA form, the CDR3 reads TGTGCCAGCAGCCCTCCATTTCGGACAGGGAGAACTGAAGCTTTCTTT.

The rearrangement links TRBV28 to TRBJ2-5; 8 positions agree with TRBD1. J was trimmed by 7 bases and V by 7 bases; bases with no gene match: 8. The germline V gene has CDR1 MDHEN and CDR2 SYDVKM. The CDR3 consists of 13 residues. The CDR3 sequence: CASNLQGAATQYF. CDR3 coding DNA: TGTGCCAGCAACTTGCAGGGGGCCGCGACCCAGTACTTC.

This clone came up once. The CDR3 reads CATSRGQGRNTIYF. CDR3 DNA sequence: TGTGCCACCAGCAGAGGACAGGGGAGAAACACCATATATTTT. V usage is TRBV15 and J usage is TRBJ1-3; 8 bases agree with TRBD1. Germline V lookup: CDR1 LNHNV, CDR2 YYDKDF (reference sequence). This CDR3 has 14 amino acids. V gave up 1 base and J gave up 5 bases; unmatched junction bases: 1. The full variable domain, with the rest looked up from reference TRBV15 and TRBJ1-3, is DAMVIQNPRYQVTQFGKPVTLSCSQTLNHNVMYWYQQKSSQAPKLLFHYYDKDFNNEADTPDNFQSRRPNTSFCFLDIRSPGLGDTAMYLCATSRGQGRNTIYFGEGSWLTVV.